A single TCR beta chain is shown here with its context. Germline lookup yields CDR1 ENHRY and CDR2 SYGVKD. The CDR3 covers 16 residues. Trimming left V 0 bases short and J 5 bases short, with 16 bases between. The sample belongs to a study of T cell changes during pregnancy in multiple sclerosis. Clones were read by immunoSEQ multiplex PCR, and TCRdb kept only the in-frame ones, dropping some. Altogether approximately 71,000 clones are present, 85% to 95% being singletons, with the ten largest covering roughly 1.2%. The material sequenced was peripheral blood, taken in the third trimester of pregnancy. The sequence was collected from a female donor with multiple sclerosis, enrolled in a pregnancy study. The V gene is TRBV10-3, the J gene TRBJ1-1; D may be TRBD1 (5 bases). The CDR3, as DNA: TGTGCCATCAGTGAGTCGACTCGACAGCTAAGGACTGAAGCTTTCTTT. Translated: CAISESTRQLRTEAFF.